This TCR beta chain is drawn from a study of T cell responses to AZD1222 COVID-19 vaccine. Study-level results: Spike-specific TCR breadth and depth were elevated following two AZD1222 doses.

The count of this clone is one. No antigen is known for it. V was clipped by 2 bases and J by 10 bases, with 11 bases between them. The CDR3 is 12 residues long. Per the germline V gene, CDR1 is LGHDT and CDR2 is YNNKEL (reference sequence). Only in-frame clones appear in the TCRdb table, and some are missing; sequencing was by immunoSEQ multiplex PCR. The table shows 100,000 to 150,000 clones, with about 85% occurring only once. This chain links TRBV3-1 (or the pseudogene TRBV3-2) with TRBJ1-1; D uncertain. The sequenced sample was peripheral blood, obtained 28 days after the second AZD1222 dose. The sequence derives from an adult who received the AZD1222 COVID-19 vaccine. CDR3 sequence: CASSQFGSGAFF. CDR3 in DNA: TGTGCCAGCAGCCAATTCGGATCTGGAGCTTTCTTT.